The 26 T cell receptor beta chains listed next were all sequenced from one sample in a study of blood T cell repertoires in COVID-19. The data were produced by immunoSEQ multiplex PCR, yet TCRdb's version contains in-frame clones alone and is incomplete. The sample has fewer than 300,000 clones; approximately 86% are singletons. The material sequenced was peripheral blood. These receptors all come from a human donor with COVID-19, enrolled during active disease. The donor label of this sample is uncertain.

In DNA, the CDR3 is TGCGCCAGCAGCCTGGGGGGGGAAGGTTCACCCCTCCACTTT. Its protein is CASSLGGEGSPLHF. The rearrangement links TRBV5-1 to TRBJ1-6; D perhaps matches TRBD1 (5 bases). V lost 4 bases, J lost 9 bases, and 14 bases lay in between. Germline V gene sequence: CDR1 SGHRS, CDR2 YFSETQ. CDR3 length: 14 amino acids.

The chain combines TRBV19 with TRBJ2-3; possibly TRBD2 for D (6 bases). CDR1 is LNHDA, CDR2 SQIVND, per germline (reference sequence). The CDR3 runs to 17 residues. Trimming cost V 1 base and J 1 base, with 15 bases left between them. CDR3 DNA: TGTGCCAGTAGTATAGCTGTAGGAGGGCCGGGCACAGATACGCAGTATTTT. It specifies CASSIAVGGPGTDTQYF. Drawing the rest from reference TRBV19 and TRBJ2-3, the complete variable domain is DGGITQSPKYLFRKEGQNVTLSCEQNLNHDAMYWYRQDPGQGLRLIYYSQIVNDFQKGDIAEGYSVSREKKESFPLTVTSAQKNPTAFYLCASSIAVGGPGTDTQYFGPGTRLTVL.

This chain connects TRBV5-1 to TRBJ2-1, with 9 bases lining up with TRBD2. This CDR3 is 15 amino acids long. Germline V gene data show CDR1 as SGHRS and CDR2 as YFSETQ. Trimming at V came to 1 base and at J to 6 bases, leaving 5 bases not matched to a gene. The chain's CDR3 is CASSLNLAGSNEQFF. The CDR3 nucleotides are TGCGCCAGCAGCTTGAATCTAGCGGGAAGCAATGAGCAGTTCTTC.

J is TRBJ1-1 and V is TRBV7-9; 7 bases agree with TRBD1. V shed 5 bases and J 5 bases; nucleotides not matched to a gene: 11. The CDR3 runs 15 residues. Germline lookup yields CDR1 SEHNR and CDR2 FQNEAQ (reference sequence). The CDR3 sequence is CASSPQRTGDTEAFF. As DNA, the CDR3 is TGTGCCAGCAGCCCCCAACGAACAGGGGATACTGAAGCTTTCTTT. The whole variable domain, remainder taken from reference TRBV7-9 and TRBJ1-1, is DTGVSQNPRHKITKRGQNVTFRCDPISEHNRLYWYRQTLGQGPEFLTYFQNEAQLEKSRLLSDRFSAERPKGSFSTLEIQRTEQGDSAMYLCASSPQRTGDTEAFFGQGTRLTVV.

This clone was recorded a few times. The rearrangement uses TRBV29-1 and TRBJ2-7; tentatively, D is TRBD2 (6 bases). The V end was cut by 0 bases, the J end by 2 bases, with 17 bases between. The CDR3 has 16 amino acids. Per germline, CDR1 SQVTM and CDR2 ANQGSEA. CDR3 protein: CSVEDSEGPGAYEQYF. The CDR3 bases are TGCAGCGTTGAAGATTCGGAGGGGCCCGGGGCCTACGAGCAGTACTTC.

This chain connects TRBV6-5 to TRBJ1-2, with D perhaps TRBD1 (5 bases). Trimming shortened V by 7 bases and J by 0 bases, and 9 bases separated the two germline ends. The CDR3 covers 13 residues. Germline CDR1 is MNHEY and CDR2 is SVGAGI. The CDR3 DNA reads as TGTGCCAGCAACCAGGGTCCTAACTATGGCTACACCTTC. Amino acids: CASNQGPNYGYTF.

The chain is built from TRBV5-4 and TRBJ2-2; D not resolved. The CDR3 is made up of 14 amino acids. The V and J ends lost 4 bases and 3 bases respectively, with 10 bases between them. The V gene's germline CDR1 is SGHNT and CDR2 YYREEE (reference sequence). DNA of the CDR3: TGTGCCAGCAGCGAGCTACCCGACACCGGGGAGCTGTTTTTT. Protein product: CASSELPDTGELFF.

The chain uses TRBV11-1 and TRBJ2-1; 9 bases match TRBD2. V shed 2 bases and J 5 bases; nucleotides not matched to a gene: 4. This CDR3 is built from 15 residues. Germline values: CDR1 SGHAT, CDR2 FQDESV (reference sequence). CDR3: CASSLMTSGNNEQFF. The CDR3 DNA is TGTGCCAGCAGCTTAATGACTAGCGGCAACAATGAGCAGTTCTTC.

V and J are TRBV4-3 and TRBJ1-4; 7 nucleotides line up with TRBD1. Germline trimming cut 0 bases from V and 0 bases from J; bases unmatched to any gene: 1. This CDR3 contains 16 residues. Per germline, CDR1 LGHNA and CDR2 YSLEER. CDR3 in DNA: TGCGCCAGCAGCCAAGATACAGGGGCAACTAATGAAAAACTGTTTTTT. Residues: CASSQDTGATNEKLFF.

The V gene is TRBV9, the J gene TRBJ1-5; TRBD1 aligns across 10 bases. The CDR3 length is 15 residues. Unmatched junction bases numbered 0, after V lost 3 bases and J lost 0 bases. CDR1 SGDLS and CDR2 YYNGEE come from the germline V gene. The CDR3 sequence is CASSGDRGSNQPQHF. CDR3 nucleotide sequence: TGTGCCAGCAGCGGGGACAGGGGTAGCAATCAGCCCCAGCATTTT.

V usage is TRBV29-1 and J usage is TRBJ2-5, with TRBD1 matching over 9 bases. The CDR3 extends over 17 amino acids. V was pared by 4 bases and J by 3 bases, with 15 bases of the junction left unmatched. Looked up from germline, CDR1 is SQVTM and CDR2 is ANQGSEA. For the CDR3, the DNA is TGCAGCGTTGCCCGATTTCCTCCTGGGACAGGGAAAGAGACCCAGTACTTC. Translation: CSVARFPPGTGKETQYF.

This clone appeared a few times. V gene TRBV7-9 combines with J gene TRBJ2-1; 7 bases agree with TRBD2. Unmatched junction bases numbered 5, after V lost 6 bases and J lost 0 bases. This CDR3 has 15 amino acids. The germline gives CDR1 SEHNR, CDR2 FQNEAQ (reference sequence). CDR3 protein: CASSPSGDSYNEQFF. The DNA for the CDR3 is TGTGCCAGCAGTCCAAGCGGGGACTCCTACAATGAGCAGTTCTTC.

V gene TRBV5-1 combines with J gene TRBJ1-1; TRBD1 matches at 7 bases. The CDR3 has 18 residues. With V trimmed by 4 bases and J by 3 bases, 18 bases remained unmatched. CDR1 and CDR2 (germline): SGHRS, YFSETQ. The CDR3: CASSLGTEWGAWDTEAFF. In nucleotides, the CDR3 is TGCGCCAGCAGCCTCGGGACAGAGTGGGGGGCGTGGGACACTGAAGCTTTCTTT.

The genes are TRBV6-6 and TRBJ1-6, with D tentatively TRBD1 (5 bases). The CDR3 length is 14 residues. The V and J ends lost 5 bases and 10 bases respectively, with 15 bases between them. Germline values: CDR1 MNHNY, CDR2 SVGAGI (reference sequence). CDR3: CASSDNRRRSPLHF. Written as DNA, the CDR3 is TGTGCCAGCAGTGACAACAGGCGACGGTCACCCCTCCACTTT.

The chain combines TRBV6-6 with TRBJ1-6; TRBD1 agrees at 8 bases. The CDR3 totals 18 residues. With V trimmed by 5 bases and J by 6 bases, 15 bases remained unmatched. Germline assignment: CDR1 MNHNY and CDR2 SVGAGI (reference sequence). CDR3 loop: CASSPTPGTGGGNSPLHF. Written as DNA, the CDR3 is TGTGCCAGCAGTCCGACTCCCGGGACAGGAGGAGGTAATTCACCCCTCCACTTT.

This chain joins TRBV12-3 or TRBV12-4 and TRBJ2-3, with D hard to call. V was pared by 10 bases and J by 1 base, with 9 bases between. This CDR3 contains 12 residues. The CDR3 loop is CAIELGTDTQYF. The CDR3 DNA follows: TGTGCCATCGAACTTGGCACAGATACGCAGTATTTT.

This clone occurred once. In the same sample, other DNA sequences code for this CDR3. The V call is TRBV19, the J call TRBJ1-2, with 8 bases aligning to TRBD1. Germline CDR1 is LNHDA and CDR2 is SQIVND (reference sequence). V lost 4 bases to trimming and J lost 5 bases; unmatched junction nucleotides: 0. The CDR3 loop spans 12 amino acids. This CDR3 is CASSRQGYGYTF. CDR3 nucleotide sequence: TGTGCCAGTAGTAGACAGGGGTATGGCTACACCTTC.

This clone was counted only a few times. The chain links TRBV28 to TRBJ1-5; 8 bases agree with TRBD1. Germline V gene data show CDR1 as MDHEN and CDR2 as SYDVKM. The CDR3 totals 15 residues. With 5 bases clipped from V and 6 bases from J, the junction kept 9 bases outside the gene matches. The DNA of the CDR3 is TGTGCCAGCAGTCCCCCGAGGACAGGGTTTCAGCCCCAGCATTTT. Protein: CASSPPRTGFQPQHF.

The J gene is TRBJ2-6, the V gene TRBV19; 9 nucleotides align to TRBD1. V dropped 7 bases and J dropped 0; count of bases not matched to a gene: 13. The V gene's germline CDR1 is LNHDA and CDR2 SQIVND (reference sequence). This CDR3 is 19 amino acids long. For the CDR3, the DNA is TGTGCCAGTACCCCCTTTGAAGGACAGGGGCGCTCTGGGGCCAACGTCCTGACTTTC. Protein sequence: CASTPFEGQGRSGANVLTF. The full variable domain, completed using reference TRBV19 and TRBJ2-6, is DGGITQSPKYLFRKEGQNVTLSCEQNLNHDAMYWYRQDPGQGLRLIYYSQIVNDFQKGDIAEGYSVSREKKESFPLTVTSAQKNPTAFYLCASTPFEGQGRSGANVLTFGAGSRLTVL.

The CDR3, as DNA: TGTGCCAGTACGGAGGGTAATCAGCCCCAGCATTTT. Residues: CASTEGNQPQHF. The gene calls are TRBV19 and TRBJ1-5; D gene uncertain. The CDR3 runs 12 residues. V was cut by 7 bases and J by 4 bases, with 8 bases left in between. Germline V lookup: CDR1 LNHDA, CDR2 SQIVND (reference sequence).

V and J are TRBV12-5 and TRBJ2-1, with D possibly TRBD1 on 6 matching bases. Germline V lookup: CDR1 LGHNT, CDR2 FRNRAP. The CDR3 runs 14 residues. Trimming removed 3 bases at V and 7 bases at J, with 13 bases between. CDR3 in DNA: TGTGCTAGTGGTTTAAGCAGGGGTGTAAATGAGCAGTTCTTC. Protein product: CASGLSRGVNEQFF. Full variable domain (outside the CDR3, taken from reference TRBV12-5 and TRBJ2-1): DARVTQTPRHKVTEMGQEVTMRCQPILGHNTVFWYRQTMMQGLELLAYFRNRAPLDDSGMPKDRFSAEMPDATLATLKIQPSEPRDSAVYFCASGLSRGVNEQFFGPGTRLTVL.

The chain is built from TRBV23-1 and TRBJ1-5; unclear D gene. TRBV23-1 is assigned to the ORF class and has an uncertain function. V was clipped by 0 bases and J by 1 base, with 7 bases between them. This CDR3 comprises 15 residues. The CDR3 loop reads CASSQSAESNQPQHF. The DNA for the CDR3 is TGCGCCAGCAGTCAATCAGCGGAGAGCAATCAGCCCCAGCATTTT.

The V and J genes are TRBV6-1 and TRBJ1-1; a possible D gene is TRBD1 (6 bases). Trimming removed 3 bases from V and 2 bases from J, with 13 bases in between. The CDR3 covers 15 residues. CDR1 and CDR2 (germline): MNHNS, SASEGT. The CDR3 region has the DNA TGTGCCAGCAGTGATCAGGGGAAAATCAACACTGAAGCTTTCTTT. As protein: CASSDQGKINTEAFF.

This chain links TRBV6-5 with TRBJ1-5, with 8 bases fitting TRBD1. This CDR3 contains 14 residues. With V trimmed by 6 bases and J by 7 bases, 8 bases remained unmatched. The V gene's germline CDR1 is MNHEY and CDR2 SVGAGI. The CDR3 loop reads CASSVSGGRQPQHF. CDR3 DNA: TGTGCCAGCAGCGTCTCAGGGGGCCGACAGCCCCAGCATTTT.

The V call is TRBV30, the J call TRBJ1-2; D is unclear. Germline V gene data show CDR1 as GTSNPN and CDR2 as SVGIG (reference sequence). Trimming pared 3 bases from V and 5 bases from J, leaving 7 bases between. The CDR3 consists of 11 residues. CDR3 amino acids: CAWRQFYGYTF. Written as DNA, the CDR3 is TGTGCCTGGAGACAGTTTTATGGCTACACCTTC.

This clone has ten or more counts. The CDR3 sequence: CASSPGPSGINNEQFF. The CDR3 nucleotides are TGCGCCAGCAGCCCCGGTCCTAGCGGGATTAACAATGAGCAGTTCTTC. This rearrangement joins TRBV5-1 to TRBJ2-1, with TRBD2 identical over 9 bases. Germline V gene sequence: CDR1 SGHRS, CDR2 YFSETQ. The CDR3 covers 16 residues. The V and J ends lost 4 bases and 5 bases, in that order; junction bases with no gene match: 10.